Listed below are T cell receptor beta chains from one sample, sequenced in a study of blood T cell repertoires in COVID-19. Method: immunoSEQ multiplex PCR; TCRdb's copy keeps in-frame clones and lacks some. This sample has 130,000 or so clones; about 86% occur once, and the top ten carry 7.5% to 8.5%. Sequencing was carried out using peripheral blood. The receptors derive from an older woman with acute or convalescent COVID-19. Each CDR3 is given without its conserved first and last residue.

V,J,CDR3
TRBV19,TRBJ2-1,ASSLAGTYNEQF
TRBV5-6,TRBJ2-7,ASSSVYEQY
TRBV6-2/TRBV6-3,TRBJ1-1,ASSYQAGRAEAF
TRBV18,TRBJ1-1,ASSPLRDTEAF
TRBV4-2,TRBJ2-3,ASSQGTSGGANTQY
TRBV5-1,TRBJ2-5,ASSSTIQETQY
TRBV6-1,TRBJ2-7,ASSEAGLAAYEQY
TRBV3-1/TRBV3-2,TRBJ1-1,ASSPGTLNTEAF
TRBV29-1,TRBJ2-2,SVEDEPGQGSSTGELF
TRBV19,TRBJ2-1,ASGTGVGEQF
TRBV6-5,TRBJ1-2,ASSYWGGGYT
TRBV6-5,TRBJ2-1,ASSGGRNEQF
TRBV7-9,TRBJ2-1,ASSLVGRESYNEQF
TRBV10-3,TRBJ2-3,AISPLGQASTDTQY